This T cell receptor (beta chain) was captured in a study of radiotherapy plus CTLA-4 blockade in lung cancer. Study at large: Disease control was achieved by about 34% of patients, and objective responses by 18%.

The length of the CDR3 is 14 residues. The V gene lost 2 bases and the J gene lost 4 bases, with 10 bases spanning the gap. The germline CDR1 and CDR2 sequences are WSHSY and SAAADI. Sequencing used immunoSEQ multiplex PCR; TCRdb keeps in-frame clones, though not all of them. The sample lists about 86,000 clones; roughly four fifths were seen once. This chain joins TRBV10-2 and TRBJ2-3; maybe TRBD2 (7 bases). The starting material was peripheral blood, obtained from a patient treated with radiotherapy plus ipilimumab. The source is a human donor with non-small cell lung cancer who had stable disease on radiotherapy plus ipilimumab. The CDR3: CASSEGGAADTQYF. CDR3 DNA: TGCGCCAGCAGTGAGGGGGGGGCAGCAGATACGCAGTATTTT.